The T cell receptor beta chain under discussion was sequenced for a study of T cell changes during pregnancy in multiple sclerosis. Libraries were prepared by immunoSEQ multiplex PCR; TCRdb keeps only in-frame clonotypes and omits some of them. This table holds under 45,000 clones, about 88% found once. Germline assignment: CDR1 SGHTA and CDR2 FQGNSA. V was shortened by 0 bases and J by 7 bases, with 9 bases between the two germline ends. The CDR3 sequence is 13 residues long. The sequences come from CD8+ T cells from peripheral blood mononuclear cells, collected in the first trimester of pregnancy. This clonotype originated in a female donor with multiple sclerosis, enrolled in a pregnancy study. This sequence joins TRBV7-2 and TRBJ1-2, with D unresolved. Here the CDR3 DNA reads TGTGCCAGCAGCTTAGCTGGGTCGGGTGGCTACACCTTC. This sequence encodes CASSLAGSGGYTF. The full variable domain, completed using reference TRBV7-2 and TRBJ1-2, is GAGVSQSPSNKVTEKGKDVELRCDPISGHTALYWYRQSLGQGLEFLIYFQGNSAPDKSGLPSDRFSAERTGGSVSTLTIQRTQQEDSAVYLCASSLAGSGGYTFGSGTRLTVV.